This is a list of T cell receptor beta chains from one sample in a study of cytomegalovirus exposure and HLA in healthy donors. Profiling relied on immunoSEQ multiplex PCR, and the TCRdb table lists in-frame clones only, not all of them. The top ten clones hold 2% to 2.5% of a sample with 150,000 to 200,000 clones, 79% of them seen once. Sequenced material: PBMCs. These receptors were collected from a woman aged 45 to 65 in good health and CMV-seronegative. CDR3s include the opening cysteine and the closing phenylalanine or tryptophan. The order of the fields is D gene, V gene, clone size, J gene, CDR3 protein, CDR3 DNA. The D gene is left open where the match is weak. The size entry is marked missing in some rows and otherwise reads once, few, many or a size class.

D gene: .; V gene: TRBV7-3; clone size: .; J gene: TRBJ2-6; CDR3 protein: CASSLNGGGAPSGANVLTF; CDR3 DNA: TGTGCCAGCAGCTTAAATGGTGGGGGGGCTCCCTCTGGGGCCAACGTCCTGACTTTC
D gene: TRBD2; V gene: TRBV7-9; clone size: few; J gene: TRBJ2-1; CDR3 protein: CASSLGGLAGRRRQFF; CDR3 DNA: TGTGCCAGCAGCTTAGGTGGACTAGCGGGGAGACGGCGGCAGTTCTTC
D gene: .; V gene: TRBV15; clone size: once; J gene: TRBJ2-7; CDR3 protein: CATSSGRHEQYF; CDR3 DNA: TGTGCCACCAGCTCAGGTCGGCACGAGCAGTACTTC
D gene: .; V gene: TRBV6-5; clone size: .; J gene: TRBJ1-4; CDR3 protein: CASATATAGGEKLFF; CDR3 DNA: TGTGCCAGCGCCACGGCGACCGCGGGGGGTGAAAAACTGTTTTTT
D gene: .; V gene: TRBV6-6; clone size: .; J gene: TRBJ2-1; CDR3 protein: CASSRGAVSYNEQFF; CDR3 DNA: TGTGCCAGCAGCCGGGGGGCAGTCTCCTACAATGAGCAGTTCTTC
D gene: TRBD2; V gene: TRBV5-1; clone size: .; J gene: TRBJ2-2; CDR3 protein: CASSAGLAVNTGELFF; CDR3 DNA: TGCGCCAGCAGCGCAGGACTAGCGGTGAACACCGGGGAGCTGTTTTTT
D gene: TRBD1; V gene: TRBV10-2; clone size: once; J gene: TRBJ1-2; CDR3 protein: CASTDRGLASGYTF; CDR3 DNA: TGCGCCAGCACGGACAGGGGGTTAGCAAGTGGCTACACCTTC
D gene: .; V gene: TRBV5-4; clone size: .; J gene: TRBJ1-1; CDR3 protein: CASRETGRGPEAFF; CDR3 DNA: TGTGCCAGCAGGGAAACAGGGCGCGGCCCTGAAGCTTTCTTT
D gene: .; V gene: TRBV28; clone size: .; J gene: TRBJ1-2; CDR3 protein: CASSLIGQGNYGYTF; CDR3 DNA: TGTGCCAGCAGTTTGATCGGTCAGGGGAACTATGGCTACACCTTC
D gene: TRBD1; V gene: TRBV30; clone size: .; J gene: TRBJ2-1; CDR3 protein: CAWSATHRGLWNEQFF; CDR3 DNA: TGTGCCTGGAGTGCGACACACAGGGGGCTCTGGAATGAGCAGTTCTTC
D gene: TRBD1; V gene: TRBV5-1; clone size: .; J gene: TRBJ2-7; CDR3 protein: CASLPQSLGQGSLGAYEQYF; CDR3 DNA: TGCGCCAGCCTCCCCCAGTCGTTGGGACAGGGGTCCTTAGGTGCCTACGAGCAGTACTTC